This entry lists 12 T cell receptor beta chains sequenced from one sample in a study of cytomegalovirus exposure and HLA in healthy donors. The PCR was carried out with 60 Vbeta primers and 13 Jbeta primers. Clones were sequenced by immunoSEQ multiplex PCR, and TCRdb holds only the in-frame ones, with some missing. Of about 200,000 clones in the sample, 76% were seen once. Sequenced input: PBMCs. The receptors come from a man younger than 35 in good health and CMV-seronegative.

This clone has just a few counts. The J gene is TRBJ1-5, the V gene TRBV18, with D possibly being TRBD1 (6 bases). The V end lost 4 bases, the J end lost 7 bases, and 14 bases lay between the germline ends. The CDR3 contains 14 residues. The germline V gene has CDR1 KGHSH and CDR2 LQKENI. The CDR3 sequence: CASSLQGKGQPQHF. CDR3 DNA: TGTGCCAGCTCACTACAGGGTAAGGGGCAGCCCCAGCATTTT.

This chain joins TRBV11-2 and TRBJ2-1; 13 positions match TRBD2. The CDR3 loop spans 18 amino acids. Losses at the gene ends were 1 base for V and 6 bases for J; bases not matched to a gene: 9. Looked up from germline, CDR1 is SGHAT and CDR2 is FQNNGV. CDR3 sequence: CASSLVSGLAGTSNEQFF. The CDR3 DNA sequence: TGTGCCAGCAGCTTAGTTTCGGGACTAGCGGGGACATCCAATGAGCAGTTCTTC.

The chain links TRBV7-9 to TRBJ1-2, with D unclear. Trimming stripped 5 bases from V and 7 bases from J, with 20 bases between. CDR1 is SEHNR, CDR2 FQNEAQ, per germline (reference sequence). The CDR3 consists of 15 residues. The DNA of the CDR3 is TGTGCCAGCAGCCTCCCCTTTGCAAGCTCCGGTGGCTACACCTTC. Its protein product is CASSLPFASSGGYTF. Combining the CDR3 with reference TRBV7-9 and TRBJ1-2 gives the whole variable domain DTGVSQNPRHKITKRGQNVTFRCDPISEHNRLYWYRQTLGQGPEFLTYFQNEAQLEKSRLLSDRFSAERPKGSFSTLEIQRTEQGDSAMYLCASSLPFASSGGYTFGSGTRLTVV.

As for this clone: The sample contains more than one DNA sequence encoding this CDR3. The chain combines TRBV15 with TRBJ1-2, with a possible D match to TRBD1 (5 bases). Trimming stripped 0 bases from V and 2 bases from J, with 7 bases between. This CDR3 is 14 amino acids long. The germline V gene has CDR1 LNHNV and CDR2 YYDKDF (reference sequence). CDR3 loop: CATSRDTGNYGYTF. CDR3 nucleotides: TGTGCCACCAGCAGAGATACAGGAAACTATGGCTACACCTTC.

This clone was seen only once. The rearrangement links TRBV12-2 to TRBJ2-3; the table gives TRBD2 as D, unverified against the DNA. TRBV12-2 is classified as a pseudogene. The CDR3 runs 21 residues. The CDR3 sequence is CASRFTESGGLVPSHTDTQYF. The CDR3 DNA follows: TGTGCAAGTCGCTTTACGGAGAGCGGCGGACTAGTCCCATCGCACACAGATACGCAGTATTTT.

The chain couples TRBV30 to TRBJ2-5; TRBD1 matches 11 bases. V dropped 2 bases and J dropped 5; count of bases not matched to a gene: 7. The CDR3 has 15 residues. Germline values: CDR1 GTSNPN, CDR2 SVGIG (reference sequence). CDR3 nucleotide sequence: TGTGCCTGGAGTCCCGGACAGGGGGCTAGGGAGACCCAGTACTTC. Encoded protein: CAWSPGQGARETQYF.

V and J are TRBV27 and TRBJ1-2; 8 nucleotides match TRBD1. The CDR3 runs to 16 residues. V lost 5 bases and J lost 6; bases outside the gene matches: 14. From germline, CDR1 is MNHEY and CDR2 SMNVEV (reference sequence). CDR3 loop: CASSPQGARFSHGYTF. CDR3 sequence (DNA): TGTGCCAGCAGTCCGCAGGGGGCGCGTTTCTCCCATGGCTACACCTTC.

The chain links TRBV5-5 to TRBJ2-1; no firm D call. The V gene lost 4 bases and the J gene lost 1 base, with 12 bases spanning the gap. CDR3 length: 15 residues. Per germline, CDR1 SGHKS and CDR2 YYEKEE (reference sequence). CDR3 region: CASSQGVGSYNEQFF. For the CDR3, the DNA is TGTGCCAGCAGCCAAGGAGTGGGTTCCTACAATGAGCAGTTCTTC.

The chain joins TRBV12-5 to TRBJ2-5; 15 nucleotides line up with TRBD2. J was trimmed by 6 bases and V by 4 bases; bases with no gene match: 6. The CDR3 covers 16 residues. Germline V CDR1 and CDR2: LGHNT, FRNRAP. The CDR3 DNA is TGTGCTAGTGGTTCGGACGGGACTAGCGGGAGGAAGACCCAGTACTTC. Residues: CASGSDGTSGRKTQYF.

The rearrangement links TRBV9 to TRBJ2-5; TRBD2 aligns across 8 bases. The ends lost 3 bases at V and 7 bases at J; junction bases unmatched: 8. CDR1 is SGDLS, CDR2 YYNGEE, per germline. This CDR3 has 14 residues. The CDR3 reads CASSGREGYGTQYF. The CDR3 nucleotides read TGTGCCAGCAGCGGCCGGGAGGGCTATGGGACCCAGTACTTC.

The gene calls are TRBV5-1 and TRBJ1-1, with TRBD1 identical over 8 bases. This CDR3 spans 16 amino acids. The germline V gene has CDR1 SGHRS and CDR2 YFSETQ. Germline trimming cut 3 bases from V and 5 bases from J; bases unmatched to any gene: 12. CDR3 region: CASSSPGQAVRTEAFF. The CDR3 nucleotides are TGCGCCAGCAGCTCACCGGGACAGGCGGTTAGGACTGAAGCTTTCTTT.

The J gene is TRBJ1-4, the V gene TRBV2; 7 nucleotides line up with TRBD1. The ends lost 0 bases at V and 8 bases at J; junction bases unmatched: 3. The germline CDR1 and CDR2 sequences are SNHLY and FYNNEI. The CDR3 has 14 residues. CDR3 DNA: TGTGCCAGCAGTGAAGCGACAGGGCGAGAAAAACTGTTTTTT. It encodes CASSEATGREKLFF.